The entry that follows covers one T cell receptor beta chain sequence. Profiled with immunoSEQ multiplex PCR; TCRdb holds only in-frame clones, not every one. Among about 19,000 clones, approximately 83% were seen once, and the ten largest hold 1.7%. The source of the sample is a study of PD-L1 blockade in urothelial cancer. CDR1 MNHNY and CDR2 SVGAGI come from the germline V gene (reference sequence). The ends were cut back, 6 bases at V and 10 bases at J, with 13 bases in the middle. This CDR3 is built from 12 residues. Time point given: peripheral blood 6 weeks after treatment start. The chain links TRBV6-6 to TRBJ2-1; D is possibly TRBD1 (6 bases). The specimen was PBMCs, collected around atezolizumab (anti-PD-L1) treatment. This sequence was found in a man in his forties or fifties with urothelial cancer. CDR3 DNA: TGTGCCAGCAGCCCGCCAGGGGTCGAGCAGTTCTTC. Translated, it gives CASSPPGVEQFF.